This passage covers 9 T cell receptor beta chains from one sample sequenced in a study of CD8 T cells in ankylosing spondylitis. Each CDR3 protein is one row after TCRdb ran MiXCR on the 5' RACE reads. The sample contains 150,000 to 200,000 distinct CDR3 sequences, around 20% of which appear only once. Sequencing was done on a sample of blood, either unsorted or a sorted T cell fraction (not recorded which). Receptors were obtained from a male donor with ankylosing spondylitis or in good health (not recorded which).

The chain joins TRBV18 to TRBJ1-6, with D possibly being TRBD1 (6 bases). CDR3 length: 16 residues. Germline assignment: CDR1 KGHSH and CDR2 LQKENI. The germline V and J ends were trimmed by 3 bases and 8 bases, with 17 bases remaining between them. The CDR3 reads CASSPAGGAVDSPLHF. DNA for the CDR3: TGTGCCAGCTCACCGGCTGGGGGGGCGGTGGATTCACCCCTCCACTTT. The entire variable domain, with the rest obtained from reference TRBV18 and TRBJ1-6, is as follows: NAGVMQNPRHLVRRRGQEARLRCSPMKGHSHVYWYRQLPEEGLKFMVYLQKENIIDESGMPKERFSAEFPKEGPSILRIQQVVRGDSAAYFCASSPAGGAVDSPLHFGNGTRLTVT.

The rearrangement links TRBV2 to TRBJ2-3; 10 nucleotides match TRBD2. Germline trimming cut 2 bases from V and 4 bases from J; bases unmatched to any gene: 6. Germline assignment: CDR1 SNHLY and CDR2 FYNNEI. This CDR3 comprises 16 residues. CDR3 nucleotides: TGTGCCAGCAGTGAACGGGTAGCGGGAGGCGCAGATACGCAGTATTTT. Protein: CASSERVAGGADTQYF.

The rearrangement uses TRBV29-1 and TRBJ2-2; D is perhaps TRBD1 (5 bases). Germline V gene sequence: CDR1 SQVTM, CDR2 ANQGSEA. This CDR3 contains 14 residues. V was clipped by 3 bases and J by 0 bases, with 8 bases between them. CDR3 loop: CSVEGLTNTGELFF. The CDR3 coding sequence is TGCAGCGTTGAGGGGCTCACGAACACCGGGGAGCTGTTTTTT.

The V gene is TRBV30, the J gene TRBJ1-1; 8 positions agree with TRBD1. V shed 5 bases, J shed 3 bases, and the junction held 2 bases outside the gene matches. The CDR3 contains 12 residues. Germline V gene sequence: CDR1 GTSNPN, CDR2 SVGIG (reference sequence). For the CDR3, the DNA is TGTGCCTGGGGGACAGGACACACTGAAGCTTTCTTT. Amino acid sequence: CAWGTGHTEAFF.

At least ten counts were recorded for this clonotype. This chain uses TRBV5-1 with TRBJ1-3; the D gene is possibly TRBD1 (6 bases). Germline-derived CDR1 and CDR2 are SGHRS and YFSETQ. The CDR3 covers 15 residues. V lost 0 bases, J lost 0 bases, and 7 bases lay in between. CDR3 in amino acids: CASSLGQVSGNTIYF. The CDR3 region has the DNA TGCGCCAGCAGCTTGGGACAGGTCTCTGGAAACACCATATATTTT.

This clonotype occurred many times. V is TRBV20-1 and J is TRBJ2-1; perhaps TRBD2 as D (5 bases). V was pared by 6 bases and J by 6 bases, with 15 bases between. The CDR3 covers 13 residues. Germline V gene lookup returns CDR1 DFQATT and CDR2 SNEGSKA (reference sequence). The CDR3 loop is CSAGRVATNEQFF. The CDR3 DNA reads as TGCAGTGCAGGGCGGGTTGCCACCAATGAGCAGTTCTTC.

The chain couples TRBV5-4 to TRBJ2-7, with D perhaps matching TRBD1 (5 bases). CDR3 length: 14 residues. V dropped 0 bases and J dropped 3 bases, with 10 bases sitting between them. CDR1 is SGHNT, CDR2 YYREEE, per germline (reference sequence). This CDR3 is CASSLDQGGYEQYF. The DNA for the CDR3 is TGTGCCAGCAGCTTGGACCAGGGCGGCTACGAGCAGTACTTC.

CDR3 protein: CASSILHSNQPQHF. The DNA of the CDR3 is TGTGCCAGTTCGATTTTACATAGCAATCAGCCCCAGCATTTT. The chain has TRBV19 and TRBJ1-5; D not resolved. V dropped 8 bases and J dropped 0 bases, with 11 bases sitting between them. CDR1 and CDR2 (germline): LNHDA, SQIVND (reference sequence). This CDR3 spans 14 amino acids.

This clonotype was picked up many times. The chain couples TRBV5-1 to TRBJ2-7, with TRBD2 matching 7 bases. The CDR3 extends over 16 amino acids. V was pared by 3 bases and J by 3 bases, with 12 bases of the junction left unmatched. Germline CDR1 and CDR2: SGHRS and YFSETQ. The CDR3 region is CASSWSSSGDGYEQYF. CDR3 nucleotides: TGCGCCAGCAGCTGGTCCTCTAGCGGAGATGGCTACGAGCAGTACTTC.